This T cell receptor beta chain was obtained from a study of cytomegalovirus exposure and HLA in healthy donors. Regarding the study as a whole: In vitro, three CMV-associated chains proved specific for CMV antigens. Productive rates of about 90% or about 30% were seen for most TCR beta V segments in an earlier analysis. The HLA-A and HLA-B alleles of most subjects were reportedly predicted accurately from TCR beta sequences.

Of note for this clone: Its antigen is unidentified.

The germline gives CDR1 SQVTM, CDR2 ANQGSEA. The V and J ends lost 7 bases and 1 base respectively, with 13 bases between them. The length of the CDR3 is 13 residues. Both 60 Vbeta primers and 13 Jbeta primers went into the PCR. The repertoire was sequenced with immunoSEQ multiplex PCR; TCRdb's copy has only in-frame clones and lacks some. The repertoire holds roughly 140,000 clones, with roughly four fifths as singletons. This chain connects TRBV29-1 to TRBJ2-5; a weak D match, TRBD1 (5 bases). The sequence came from a man aged 25-40 years in good health and CMV-seropositive. Sample: PBMCs. CDR3 protein: CSAWGRAQETQYF. The CDR3 nucleotides read TGCAGCGCTTGGGGCAGGGCCCAAGAGACCCAGTACTTC.